These 22 T cell receptor beta chains were sequenced from one sample in a study of CD8+CD57+ T cells in acquired aplastic anemia. Genomic DNA templated the TCR beta VDJ and CDR3 profiling. TCRdb redid the calling of the reads with MiXCR, one entry per CDR3 protein. The sample lists under 200,000 distinct CDR3 sequences, 45% to 55% occurring once. Patients chosen for sequencing had shown CD8+CD57+ cell expansion by flow cytometry. Material for sequencing was sorted CD4+, CD8+, or CD8+CD57+ T cells (not recorded which) from PBMCs. Source of these receptors: a human donor with aplastic anemia.

CDR3: CASGTVGTEAFF. DNA for the CDR3: TGTGCCAGCGGGACGGTGGGCACTGAAGCTTTCTTT. The rearrangement joins TRBV2 to TRBJ1-1, with a weak D call TRBD1 (5 bases). The CDR3 is made up of 12 amino acids. The germline V gene encodes CDR1 SNHLY and CDR2 FYNNEI. Trimming took off 8 bases at V and 4 bases at J, with 11 bases between the two ends.

The chain recombines TRBV11-1 with TRBJ2-1; 8 nucleotides agree with TRBD2. Trimming at V came to 4 bases and at J to 4 bases, leaving 9 bases not matched to a gene. There are 16 residues in the CDR3. Germline CDR1 and CDR2: SGHAT and FQDESV (reference sequence). CDR3 DNA sequence: TGTGCCAGCAGCTGGGATATAGCGGGGTTTTACAATGAGCAGTTCTTC. Its translation is CASSWDIAGFYNEQFF.

This clonotype is a singleton in its sample. This chain connects TRBV6-1 to TRBJ2-7; weak D call: TRBD1 (6 bases). The CDR3 covers 17 residues. CDR1 MNHNS and CDR2 SASEGT come from the germline V gene. Trimming left V 6 bases short and J 0 bases short, with 21 bases between. DNA of the CDR3: TGTGCCAGCAGACTTCAGGGGCAGGGTTTAAGCTCCTACGAGCAGTACTTC. Protein: CASRLQGQGLSSYEQYF.

The sample holds many counts of this clonotype. The chain links TRBV9 to TRBJ1-4; D is possibly TRBD1 (5 bases). Trimming removed 0 bases at V and 11 bases at J, with 14 bases between. CDR1 is SGDLS and CDR2 is YYNGEE in the germline V gene. The CDR3 is 14 amino acids. CDR3 region: CASSVESAEGKLFF. The CDR3 bases are TGTGCCAGCAGCGTAGAGAGTGCGGAGGGGAAACTGTTTTTT.

The V gene is TRBV11-1, the J gene TRBJ2-1; TRBD2 matches at 13 bases. Germline CDR1 is SGHAT and CDR2 is FQDESV (reference sequence). There are 16 residues in the CDR3. The ends lost 6 bases at V and 8 bases at J; junction bases unmatched: 10. CDR3 residues: CASSRRTSGSGYEQFF. CDR3 bases: TGTGCCAGCAGTCGAAGGACTAGCGGGAGTGGGTATGAGCAGTTCTTC. Using reference TRBV11-1 and TRBJ2-1 for the parts outside the CDR3, the full variable domain is EAEVAQSPRYKITEKSQAVAFWCDPISGHATLYWYRQILGQGPELLVQFQDESVVDDSQLPKDRFSAERLKGVDSTLKIQPAELGDSAMYLCASSRRTSGSGYEQFFGPGTRLTVL.

The chain couples TRBV3-1 to TRBJ1-6; no clear D. V lost 4 bases, J lost 3 bases, and 7 bases lay in between. The CDR3 runs 14 residues. Germline assignment: CDR1 LGHDT and CDR2 YNNKEL (reference sequence). CDR3 DNA sequence: TGTGCCAGCAGCCCCTCTTACTATAATTCACCCCTCCACTTT. Translation gives CASSPSYYNSPLHF.

There are a few counts of this clonotype. This sequence may be a read error, since a much larger clone differs from it by one base. The CDR3 DNA reads as TGTGCCAGCAGCTTCACGGCTAACTATGGCTACACCTTC. It is translated as CASSFTANYGYTF. This chain connects TRBV7-3 to TRBJ1-2, with no clear D. Germline V CDR1 and CDR2: SGHTA, FQGTGA. This CDR3 has 13 amino acids. V shed 3 bases and J shed 0 bases, with 5 bases lying between them.

The V and J genes are TRBV7-9 and TRBJ2-7, with 11 bases matching TRBD1. Germline V gives CDR1 SEHNR, CDR2 FQNEAQ (reference sequence). V lost 1 base, J lost 6 bases, and 5 bases stayed unmatched. This CDR3 is built from 15 residues. The CDR3 here is CASSLGDGTGGEQYF. The CDR3 DNA reads TGTGCCAGCAGCTTAGGGGACGGGACAGGGGGCGAGCAGTACTTC. The variable domain in full, completed from reference TRBV7-9 and TRBJ2-7, reads DTGVSQNPRHKITKRGQNVTFRCDPISEHNRLYWYRQTLGQGPEFLTYFQNEAQLEKSRLLSDRFSAERPKGSFSTLEIQRTEQGDSAMYLCASSLGDGTGGEQYFGPGTRLTVT.

The genes are TRBV15 and TRBJ1-3; tentative D call: TRBD1 (5 bases). The germline V gene encodes CDR1 LNHNV and CDR2 YYDKDF (reference sequence). Trimming removed 0 bases at V and 4 bases at J, with 10 bases between. CDR3 length equals 15 residues. CDR3 DNA sequence: TGTGCCACCAGCAGAGATGGGGCAGGGGGAAACACCATATATTTT. The encoded protein is CATSRDGAGGNTIYF.

Note on this clonotype: A much bigger clone sits one base away, suggesting this may be a read error. The chain couples TRBV4-3 to TRBJ2-1; weak D call: TRBD1 (5 bases). CDR3 length: 13 amino acids. The germline V gene has CDR1 LGHNA and CDR2 YSLEER. The CDR3 bases are TGCGCCAGCAGCCAAGACTGGGGCAATGAGCAGCTCTTC. This translates into CASSQDWGNEQLF.

In its sample, this clonotype was seen many times. The chain uses TRBV5-5 and TRBJ2-5; D is tentatively TRBD1 or TRBD2 (5 bases each). Germline assignment: CDR1 SGHKS and CDR2 YYEKEE (reference sequence). V lost 0 bases and J 5 bases, leaving 17 bases between the germline ends. There are 16 residues in the CDR3. CDR3 DNA: TGTGCCAGCAGCTTGGAAGTTCAAGAGGGGCTGGAGACCCAGTACTTC. The encoded protein is CASSLEVQEGLETQYF.

The rearrangement uses TRBV29-1 and TRBJ2-7; 9 bases match TRBD1. The CDR3 runs to 14 residues. Germline lookup yields CDR1 SQVTM and CDR2 ANQGSEA. The V and J ends lost 7 bases and 2 bases, in that order; junction bases with no gene match: 9. The CDR3 nucleotides read TGCAGCGATGGGACAGGGAGGACGGCCTACGAGCAGTACTTC. Residues: CSDGTGRTAYEQYF.

This clonotype was recorded many times. This sequence joins TRBV5-6 and TRBJ2-7, with a tentative D call TRBD1 (5 bases). The CDR3 consists of 14 residues. CDR1 and CDR2 from the germline V gene are SGHDT and YYEEEE. V lost 3 bases and J lost 0, with 10 bases in between. The CDR3: CASSSTGSSYEQYF. CDR3 DNA: TGTGCCAGCAGCTCAACAGGAAGCTCCTACGAGCAGTACTTC. The whole variable domain, remainder taken from reference TRBV5-6 and TRBJ2-7, is DAGVTQSPTHLIKTRGQQVTLRCSPKSGHDTVSWYQQALGQGPQFIFQYYEEEERQRGNFPDRFSGHQFPNYSSELNVNALLLGDSALYLCASSSTGSSYEQYFGPGTRLTVT.

J is TRBJ1-2 and V is TRBV20-1; 9 nucleotides match TRBD1. The CDR3 consists of 17 residues. After removal of 8 bases from V and 3 bases from J, the junction contained 19 bases not matched to a gene. CDR1 and CDR2 from the germline V gene are DFQATT and SNEGSKA (reference sequence). The CDR3 coding sequence is TGCAGTCCCCTCCCACGCAACAGGGGGCAGGTCGACTATGGCTACACCTTC. This translates into CSPLPRNRGQVDYGYTF.

There are a few counts of this clonotype. The chain links TRBV19 to TRBJ1-2; D remains unclear. Germline values: CDR1 LNHDA, CDR2 SQIVND (reference sequence). The CDR3 is 17 residues long. V shed 1 base and J shed 0 bases, with 15 bases lying between them. CDR3 residues: CASSIGVATEANYGYTF. The CDR3 DNA reads as TGTGCCAGTAGTATAGGGGTTGCCACTGAAGCTAACTATGGCTACACCTTC.

This clonotype was found many times. This sequence joins TRBV9 and TRBJ1-1; 10 bases line up with TRBD1. The CDR3 runs 14 residues. V was clipped by 0 bases and J by 7 bases; unmatched bases: 3. CDR1 and CDR2 from the germline V gene are SGDLS and YYNGEE. The CDR3 DNA reads as TGTGCCAGCAGCGTAGGGGACAGGGGAATTGAAGCTTTCTTT. Protein sequence: CASSVGDRGIEAFF.

The chain couples TRBV24-1 to TRBJ2-3; TRBD1 is a possible D gene (5 bases). Germline CDR1 reads KGHDR; CDR2 reads SFDVKD. V was pared by 3 bases and J by 2 bases, with 14 bases between. This CDR3 contains 16 residues. CDR3 sequence (DNA): TGTGCCACCAGTGATCAAGGGGCGCAAGACACAGATACGCAGTATTTT. The encoded protein is CATSDQGAQDTDTQYF.

This clonotype was counted many times. J is TRBJ2-2 and V is TRBV6-4; 7 bases line up with TRBD2. CDR1 and CDR2 from the germline V gene are MRHNA and SNTAGT. The CDR3 covers 14 residues. J gave up 3 bases and V 7 bases, and 5 bases lay outside the gene matches. Here the CDR3 reads CASKREEDTGELFF. The CDR3 nucleotides are TGTGCCAGCAAACGGGAGGAGGACACCGGGGAGCTGTTTTTT.

The sample holds one count of this clonotype. The chain carries TRBV11-1 and TRBJ1-1, with 9 bases matching TRBD1. CDR3 size: 16 residues. V lost 5 bases and J lost 6; bases outside the gene matches: 13. Germline values: CDR1 SGHAT, CDR2 FQDESV (reference sequence). CDR3 loop: CASSITQGALGAEAFF. The CDR3 bases are TGTGCCAGCAGCATAACACAGGGGGCTCTGGGAGCTGAAGCTTTCTTT.

The chain carries TRBV29-1 and TRBJ1-3; no clear D gene. The V and J ends lost 4 bases and 0 bases respectively, with 13 bases between them. CDR3 size: 15 residues. Germline V gene lookup returns CDR1 SQVTM and CDR2 ANQGSEA. CDR3 loop: CSVGVVGGSGNTIYF. For the CDR3, the DNA is TGCAGCGTTGGGGTGGTAGGCGGCTCTGGAAACACCATATATTTT. Based on the CDR3 plus reference TRBV29-1 and TRBJ1-3, the full variable domain is SAVISQKPSRDICQRGTSLTIQCQVDSQVTMMFWYRQQPGQSLTLIATANQGSEATYESGFVIDKFPISRPNLTFSTLTVSNMSPEDSSIYLCSVGVVGGSGNTIYFGEGSWLTVV.

Points on this clonotype: A much larger clonotype is one base distant, so this may be a read error. The rearrangement links TRBV4-3 to TRBJ2-3; 7 positions agree with TRBD2. The CDR3 is made up of 17 amino acids. Germline CDR1 is LGHNA and CDR2 is YSLEER. The CDR3 nucleotides read TGCGCCAGCAGCCAAGCCCACCATGGGCGGGAGACCGATACGCAGTGTTTT. Its translation: CASSQAHHGRETDTQCF.

The chain uses TRBV15 and TRBJ2-5; D may be TRBD2 (5 bases). Germline loops: CDR1 LNHNV, CDR2 YYDKDF (reference sequence). This CDR3 has 13 residues. Trimming shortened V by 4 bases and J by 2 bases, and 8 bases separated the two germline ends. The CDR3 nucleotides read TGTGCCACCAGCACAGGACTGCAAGAGACCCAGTACTTC. Translated: CATSTGLQETQYF. Full variable domain (outside the CDR3, taken from reference TRBV15 and TRBJ2-5): DAMVIQNPRYQVTQFGKPVTLSCSQTLNHNVMYWYQQKSSQAPKLLFHYYDKDFNNEADTPDNFQSRRPNTSFCFLDIRSPGLGDTAMYLCATSTGLQETQYFGPGTRLLVL.